These 18 T cell receptor beta chains share one sample of origin, sequenced in a study of T cells in Graves' hyperthyroidism and ophthalmopathy. TCR beta CDR3 sequences were amplified from RNA transcripts. With the HTBI primer set, the TCR CDR3 went through a first round of RT-PCR. MiXCR was run by TCRdb on the multiplex PCR reads, yielding one entry per CDR3 protein. The table records roughly 720,000 distinct CDR3 sequences, roughly 17% of them present only once. The specimen was blood. Receptors originate from a man between 50 and 59 years old with Graves' hyperthyroidism.

This clonotype came up a few times. The rearrangement joins TRBV30 to TRBJ1-6; TRBD1 matches at 10 bases. This CDR3 region has 14 residues. V lost 2 bases and J lost 10; bases outside the gene matches: 5. Germline lookup yields CDR1 GTSNPN and CDR2 SVGIG (reference sequence). The CDR3 nucleotides are TGTGCCTGGAGTAACGGACAGGGGGAATCACCCCTCCACTTT. This gives the protein CAWSNGQGESPLHF.

This clonotype was found many times. The gene calls are TRBV6-2 or TRBV6-3 and TRBJ1-1; a weak D match, TRBD1 (5 bases). Germline values: CDR1 MNHEY, CDR2 SVGEGT. The V end lost 4 bases, the J end lost 3 bases, and 24 bases lay between the germline ends. The CDR3 runs 18 residues. The CDR3 DNA follows: TGTGCCAGCAGTTGGGGACCCTGGGTCCGGGGGTGGCACACTGAAGCTTTCTTT. Translated, it gives CASSWGPWVRGWHTEAFF.

The V and J genes are TRBV24-1 and TRBJ2-7, with D unresolved. The CDR3 length is 13 residues. V was shortened by 3 bases and J by 4 bases, with 9 bases between the two germline ends. Germline V gene data show CDR1 as KGHDR and CDR2 as SFDVKD. CDR3 nucleotide sequence: TGTGCCACCAGTGATGGTCCCTTTTACGAGCAGTACTTC. Translation: CATSDGPFYEQYF.

CDR3 coding DNA: TGTGCCAGCAGCTTGGGTAGCGGGGTTGCCTACGAGCAGTACTTC. This translates into CASSLGSGVAYEQYF. The chain combines TRBV7-9 with TRBJ2-7; 8 bases map to TRBD2. The CDR3 contains 15 residues. Germline V gene sequence: CDR1 SEHNR, CDR2 FQNEAQ (reference sequence). Trimming removed 3 bases from V and 2 bases from J; junction bases left unmatched: 6. Complete variable domain (other parts from reference TRBV7-9 and TRBJ2-7): DTGVSQNPRHKITKRGQNVTFRCDPISEHNRLYWYRQTLGQGPEFLTYFQNEAQLEKSRLLSDRFSAERPKGSFSTLEIQRTEQGDSAMYLCASSLGSGVAYEQYFGPGTRLTVT.

On this clonotype itself: The junction and the germline gene differ at one end; a read error may be behind it. The chain carries TRBV6-1 and TRBJ2-7; D is unresolved. The germline V gene has CDR1 MNHNS and CDR2 SASEGT. The length of the CDR3 is 16 residues. The CDR3 sequence is CASSVVMASGTYGQYF. For the CDR3, the DNA is TGTGCCAGCAGCGTTGTCATGGCCTCAGGCACGTACGGGCAGTACTTC.

The rearrangement uses TRBV9 and TRBJ1-1; D unresolved. The CDR3 extends over 13 amino acids. Germline V gives CDR1 SGDLS, CDR2 YYNGEE. The V and J ends lost 3 bases and 5 bases respectively, with 11 bases between them. In DNA form, the CDR3 reads TGTGCCAGCAGCGATCGGCCGGGTACTGAAGCTTTCTTT. Residues: CASSDRPGTEAFF.

This rearrangement joins TRBV5-1 to TRBJ2-1; D is uncertain. V lost 6 bases, J lost 3 bases, and 13 bases lay in between. This CDR3 comprises 14 residues. CDR1 SGHRS and CDR2 YFSETQ come from the germline V gene. CDR3 in DNA: TGCGCCAGCACTGATACAGAGCTCTACAATGAGCAGTTCTTC. It is translated as CASTDTELYNEQFF.

About this clonotype itself: This could be a read error, since a much larger clone is one nucleotide away. The J gene is TRBJ2-7, the V gene TRBV3-1; maybe TRBD2 (5 bases). Germline V gives CDR1 LGHDT, CDR2 YNNKEL (reference sequence). The CDR3 runs to 12 residues. CDR3 in DNA: TGTGTCAGCAGCCAAAGGAGGTACGAGCAGTACTTC. It specifies CVSSQRRYEQYF.

The V call is TRBV28, the J call TRBJ1-5, with D possibly being TRBD1 (5 bases). There are 17 residues in the CDR3. Looked up from germline, CDR1 is MDHEN and CDR2 is SYDVKM. The V and J ends lost 7 bases and 2 bases respectively, with 21 bases between them. CDR3 amino acids: CASTKGIQEEGNQPQHF. CDR3 nucleotide sequence: TGTGCCAGCACGAAGGGAATACAGGAAGAAGGCAATCAGCCCCAGCATTTT.

This clonotype was found a few times. V is TRBV5-1 and J is TRBJ2-1; perhaps D is TRBD1 or TRBD2 (6 bases each). Germline CDR1 and CDR2: SGHRS and YFSETQ. The V and J ends lost 4 bases and 9 bases respectively, with 14 bases between them. The CDR3 runs to 13 residues. Written as DNA, the CDR3 is TGCGCCAGCAGCATTAGGGGGGAAGGTGAGCAGTTCTTC. Its protein product is CASSIRGEGEQFF.

This chain uses TRBV5-1 with TRBJ2-2; 9 nucleotides agree with TRBD1. Germline V gene data show CDR1 as SGHRS and CDR2 as YFSETQ. The ends lost 4 bases at V and 0 bases at J; junction bases unmatched: 19. This CDR3 is 21 amino acids long. The CDR3 DNA sequence: TGCGCCAGCAGCCGCGGGACAGGGTTCCGCTTAGCGGGTTCGAACACCGGGGAGCTGTTTTTT. Translated: CASSRGTGFRLAGSNTGELFF.

This clonotype was seen more than once but under ten times. The chain carries TRBV12-3 or TRBV12-4 and TRBJ2-7, with TRBD2 identical over 11 bases. The CDR3 totals 17 residues. V lost 5 bases and J lost 2; bases outside the gene matches: 11. CDR3 residues: CASSPRTRGLAAYEQYF. The CDR3 region has the DNA TGTGCCAGCAGTCCGAGGACCCGGGGACTAGCGGCCTACGAGCAGTACTTC.

V is TRBV6-1 and J is TRBJ2-3; TRBD2 might be the D (7 bases). The CDR3 extends over 15 amino acids. Trimming pared 5 bases from V and 2 bases from J, leaving 14 bases between. Per the germline V gene, CDR1 is MNHNS and CDR2 is SASEGT. CDR3 coding DNA: TGTGCCAGCAGTTGGGAGGGGGGTTCCACAGATACGCAGTATTTT. Translating it yields CASSWEGGSTDTQYF.

This clonotype has a count of ten or more. The rearrangement joins TRBV7-9 to TRBJ1-2; D is unresolved. The CDR3 runs to 12 residues. Between the trimmed V and J ends, which lost 3 bases and 10 bases, there was a span of 12 bases. Germline-derived CDR1 and CDR2 are SEHNR and FQNEAQ (reference sequence). The CDR3 coding sequence is TGTGCCAGCAGCTTGACTAAGTCGGCCTACACCTTC. It is translated as CASSLTKSAYTF. The whole variable domain, remainder taken from reference TRBV7-9 and TRBJ1-2, is DTGVSQNPRHKITKRGQNVTFRCDPISEHNRLYWYRQTLGQGPEFLTYFQNEAQLEKSRLLSDRFSAERPKGSFSTLEIQRTEQGDSAMYLCASSLTKSAYTFGSGTRLTVV.

Ten or more counts support this clonotype. The rearrangement uses TRBV7-3 and TRBJ1-1; weak D call: TRBD1 (6 bases). The CDR3 has 13 amino acids. Germline CDR1 and CDR2: SGHTA and FQGTGA. V lost 4 bases to trimming and J lost 7 bases, with 13 bases between them. The CDR3 reads CASSSQGRSEAFF. The CDR3 coding sequence is TGTGCCAGCAGCTCACAGGGAAGGAGTGAAGCTTTCTTT. Full variable domain (outside the CDR3, taken from reference TRBV7-3 and TRBJ1-1): GAGVSQTPSNKVTEKGKYVELRCDPISGHTALYWYRQSLGQGPEFLIYFQGTGAADDSGLPNDRFFAVRPEGSVSTLKIQRTERGDSAVYLCASSSQGRSEAFFGQGTRLTVV.

In its sample, this clonotype was seen many times. V and J are TRBV11-2 and TRBJ2-7; D is undetermined. The CDR3 is 13 residues long. The V gene lost 0 bases and the J gene lost 4 bases, with 7 bases spanning the gap. CDR1 is SGHAT, CDR2 FQNNGV, per germline. CDR3 loop: CASSLDWGYEQYF. The CDR3 DNA follows: TGTGCCAGCAGCTTAGACTGGGGATACGAGCAGTACTTC.

This clonotype was detected a few times. The chain uses TRBV6-1 and TRBJ2-7; D possibly corresponds to TRBD1 (6 bases). Germline CDR1 reads MNHNS; CDR2 reads SASEGT. Trimming took 10 bases from V and 3 from J, leaving 13 bases between them. This CDR3 comprises 12 residues. The CDR3 region is CATYRADYEQYF. In nucleotides, the CDR3 is TGTGCCACTTACAGGGCCGACTACGAGCAGTACTTC.

This clonotype came up many times. The chain combines TRBV5-8 with TRBJ1-1; the match to TRBD1 covers 11 bases. V shed 4 bases, J shed 5 bases, and the junction held 7 bases outside the gene matches. CDR1 is SGHTS, CDR2 YDEGEE, per germline. This CDR3 contains 15 residues. The CDR3 region is CASSHRDRGRTEAFF. The CDR3 DNA follows: TGTGCCAGCAGCCACCGGGACAGGGGGAGGACTGAAGCTTTCTTT.